The 4 T cell receptor beta chains reported below all come from one sample, sequenced in a study of T cell repertoires in cytomegalovirus infection. Antigen specificity for these receptors is unknown. MiXCR was run by TCRdb on the reads, yielding one entry per CDR3 protein. The sample records roughly 730,000 distinct CDR3 sequences, about 33% being singletons. Material: cultured PBMCs, obtained from culture after CMV antigen stimulation. These receptors came from a human donor in good health (CMV status not recorded). Some clones in this sample may be carry-over from other donors' samples.

This sequence joins TRBV12-3 or TRBV12-4 and TRBJ1-4; D possibly corresponds to TRBD1 (5 bases). The length of the CDR3 is 14 residues. V lost 7 bases and J 10 bases, leaving 19 bases between the germline ends. Written as DNA, the CDR3 is TGTGCCAGCACCGCTCTAGGGGAATTTCGAAAACTGTTTTTT. Its protein is CASTALGEFRKLFF.

This clonotype was detected only a few times. The chain recombines TRBV15 with TRBJ2-1, with D tentatively TRBD2 (5 bases). Germline CDR1 reads LNHNV; CDR2 reads YYDKDF (reference sequence). The length of the CDR3 is 13 residues. V lost 8 bases to trimming and J lost 5 bases, with 13 bases between them. CDR3 nucleotides: TGTGCCACCCTTGGGAGTAACCACAATGAGCAGTTCTTC. Protein product: CATLGSNHNEQFF.

The chain combines TRBV20-1 with TRBJ2-5, with a possible D match to TRBD1 (6 bases). This CDR3 has 14 amino acids. From germline, CDR1 is DFQATT and CDR2 SNEGSKA (reference sequence). Trimming shortened V by 1 base and J by 5 bases, and 14 bases separated the two germline ends. CDR3 sequence reads: CSARVGATWETQYF. As DNA, the CDR3 is TGCAGTGCTAGAGTGGGGGCAACATGGGAGACCCAGTACTTC.

This clonotype turned up a few times. The chain uses TRBV6-5 and TRBJ2-7; D is uncertain. This CDR3 spans 11 amino acids. The V end was cut by 7 bases, the J end by 3 bases, with 7 bases between. Germline V gene data show CDR1 as MNHEY and CDR2 as SVGAGI. CDR3 loop: CASMNSYEQYF. The CDR3 coding sequence is TGTGCCAGCATGAACAGCTACGAGCAGTACTTC.